This T cell receptor (beta chain) stems from a study of blood T cell repertoires in COVID-19. Study in general: From the United States, Italy and Spain came samples of acute and convalescent COVID-19.

This clone was picked up a small number of times. Here immunoSEQ multiplex PCR was the method, and the copy in TCRdb shows in-frame clones only, minus some. The sample lists 130,000 or so clones, about 79% occurring once. This CDR3 is 13 amino acids long. Germline values: CDR1 LGHDT, CDR2 YNNKEL (reference sequence). V dropped 4 bases and J dropped 5 bases, with 10 bases sitting between them. This receptor was obtained from a woman aged 80 or over with acute or convalescent COVID-19. J is TRBJ2-3 and V is TRBV3-1 (or the pseudogene TRBV3-2), with D possibly matching TRBD1 (6 bases). Sequenced: peripheral blood. DNA for the CDR3: TGTGCCAGCAGCCTCTACAGGGTAGATACGCAGTATTTT. Translated: CASSLYRVDTQYF.